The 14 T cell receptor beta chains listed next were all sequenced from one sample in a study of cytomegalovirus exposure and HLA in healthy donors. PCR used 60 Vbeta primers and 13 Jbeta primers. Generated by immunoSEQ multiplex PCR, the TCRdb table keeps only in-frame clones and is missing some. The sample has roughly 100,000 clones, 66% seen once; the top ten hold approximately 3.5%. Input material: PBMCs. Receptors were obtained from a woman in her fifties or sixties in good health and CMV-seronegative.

CDR3 in DNA: TGTGCTAGTGCGCTCGGGACACCTAATAATTCACCCCTCCACTTT. Translating gives CASALGTPNNSPLHF. The rearrangement links TRBV12-5 to TRBJ1-6; D is possibly TRBD1 (6 bases). Trimming cost V 7 bases and J 5 bases, with 15 bases left between them. The germline CDR1 and CDR2 sequences are LGHNT and FRNRAP. CDR3 length equals 15 residues.

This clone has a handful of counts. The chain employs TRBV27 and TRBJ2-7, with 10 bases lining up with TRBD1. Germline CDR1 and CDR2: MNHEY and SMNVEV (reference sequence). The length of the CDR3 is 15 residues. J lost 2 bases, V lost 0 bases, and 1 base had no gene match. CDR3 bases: TGTGCCAGCAGTTTATCGGGGACAGGGGCCTACGAGCAGTACTTC. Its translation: CASSLSGTGAYEQYF.

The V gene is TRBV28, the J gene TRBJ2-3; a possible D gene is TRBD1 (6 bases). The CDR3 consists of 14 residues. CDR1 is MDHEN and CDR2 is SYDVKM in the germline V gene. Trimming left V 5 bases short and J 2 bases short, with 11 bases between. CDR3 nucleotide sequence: TGTGCCAGCAGTCCCGGGACATTCACAGATACGCAGTATTTT. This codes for CASSPGTFTDTQYF.

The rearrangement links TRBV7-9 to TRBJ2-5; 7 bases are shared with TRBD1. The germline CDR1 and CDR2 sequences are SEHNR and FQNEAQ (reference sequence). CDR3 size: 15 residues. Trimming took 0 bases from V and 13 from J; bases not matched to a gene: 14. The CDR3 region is CASSLALSDYGTAYF. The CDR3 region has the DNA TGTGCCAGCAGCTTAGCGCTTTCAGATTATGGGACAGCGTACTTC.

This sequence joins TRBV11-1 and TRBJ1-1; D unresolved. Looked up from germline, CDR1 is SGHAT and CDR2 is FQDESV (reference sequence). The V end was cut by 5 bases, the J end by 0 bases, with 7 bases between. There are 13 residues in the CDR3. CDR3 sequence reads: CASSRSVNTEAFF. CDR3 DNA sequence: TGTGCCAGCAGCCGGTCTGTGAACACTGAAGCTTTCTTT.

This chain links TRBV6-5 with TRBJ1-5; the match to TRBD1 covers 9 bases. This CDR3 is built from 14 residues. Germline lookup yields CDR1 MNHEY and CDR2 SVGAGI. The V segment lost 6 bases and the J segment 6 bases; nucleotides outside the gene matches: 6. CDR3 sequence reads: CASSYDRGGQPQHF. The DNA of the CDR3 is TGTGCCAGCAGCTATGACAGGGGGGGTCAGCCCCAGCATTTT.

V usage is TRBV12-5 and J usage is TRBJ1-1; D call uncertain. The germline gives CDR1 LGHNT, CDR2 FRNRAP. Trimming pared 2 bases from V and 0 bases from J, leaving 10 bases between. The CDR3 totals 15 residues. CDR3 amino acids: CASGLNFAMNTEAFF. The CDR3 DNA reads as TGTGCTAGTGGTTTGAATTTCGCTATGAACACTGAAGCTTTCTTT.

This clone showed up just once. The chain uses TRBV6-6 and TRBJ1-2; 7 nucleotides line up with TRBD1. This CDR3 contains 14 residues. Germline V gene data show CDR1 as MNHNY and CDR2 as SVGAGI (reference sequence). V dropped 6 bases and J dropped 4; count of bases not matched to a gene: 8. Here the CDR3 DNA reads TGTGCCAGCAGCCCGTCCAGGGGGGTCTATGGCTACACCTTC. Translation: CASSPSRGVYGYTF.

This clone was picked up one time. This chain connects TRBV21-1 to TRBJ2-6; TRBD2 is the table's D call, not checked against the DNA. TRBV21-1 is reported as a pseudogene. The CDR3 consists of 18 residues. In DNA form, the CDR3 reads TGTGCCAGCAGCCCGGCTAGCGGGTCTTTCTCTGGGGCCAACGTCCTGACTTTC. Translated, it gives CASSPASGSFSGANVLTF.

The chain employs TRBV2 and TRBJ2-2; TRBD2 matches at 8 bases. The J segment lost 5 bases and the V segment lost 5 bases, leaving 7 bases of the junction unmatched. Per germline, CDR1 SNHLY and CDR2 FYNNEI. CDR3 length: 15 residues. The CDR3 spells CASSTPGLGTGELFF. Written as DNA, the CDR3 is TGTGCCAGCAGTACACCGGGACTAGGTACCGGGGAGCTGTTTTTT. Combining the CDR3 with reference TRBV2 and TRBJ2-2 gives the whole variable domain EPEVTQTPSHQVTQMGQEVILRCVPISNHLYFYWYRQILGQKVEFLVSFYNNEISEKSEIFDDQFSVERPDGSNFTLKIRSTKLEDSAMYFCASSTPGLGTGELFFGEGSRLTVL.

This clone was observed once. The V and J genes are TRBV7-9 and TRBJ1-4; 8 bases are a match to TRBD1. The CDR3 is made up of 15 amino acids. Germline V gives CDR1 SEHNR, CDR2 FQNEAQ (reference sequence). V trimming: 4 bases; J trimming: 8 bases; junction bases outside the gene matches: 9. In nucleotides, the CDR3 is TGTGCCAGCAGCTGGAATACAGGGGGGAGGGAAAAACTGTTTTTT. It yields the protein CASSWNTGGREKLFF.

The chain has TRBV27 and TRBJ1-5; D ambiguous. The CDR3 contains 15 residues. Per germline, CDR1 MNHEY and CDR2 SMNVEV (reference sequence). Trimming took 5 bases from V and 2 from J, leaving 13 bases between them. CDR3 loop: CASSPHITGNQPQHF. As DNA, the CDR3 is TGTGCCAGCAGTCCCCACATCACCGGCAATCAGCCCCAGCATTTT.

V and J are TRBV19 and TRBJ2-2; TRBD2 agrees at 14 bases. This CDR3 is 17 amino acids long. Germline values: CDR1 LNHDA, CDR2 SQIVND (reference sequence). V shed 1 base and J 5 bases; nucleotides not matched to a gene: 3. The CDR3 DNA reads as TGTGCCAGTAGTATAGGACTAGCGGGGGGGCAGACCGGGGAGCTGTTTTTT. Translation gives CASSIGLAGGQTGELFF.

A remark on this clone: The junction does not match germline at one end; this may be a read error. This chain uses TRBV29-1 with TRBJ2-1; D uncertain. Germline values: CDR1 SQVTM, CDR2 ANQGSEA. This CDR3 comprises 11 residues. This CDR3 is CSVEEYSEQFF. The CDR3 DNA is TGCAGCGTTGAAGAATACAGTGAGCAGTTCTTC.